This entry is about one T cell receptor (beta chain). The data stem from a study of blood T cell repertoires in COVID-19. V gave up 2 bases and J gave up 4 bases, with 8 bases separating them. This CDR3 comprises 13 residues. Profiling relied on immunoSEQ multiplex PCR, and the TCRdb table lists in-frame clones only, not all of them. The data hold under 100,000 clones, with more than 75% observed a single time. Sequenced: peripheral blood. The clonotype originates from a man between 60 and 70 years old with acute or convalescent COVID-19. The chain joins TRBV12-3 or TRBV12-4 to TRBJ1-1; D is ambiguous. The CDR3 region is CASSLPAGTEAFF. The CDR3 DNA sequence: TGTGCCAGCAGTTTACCGGCAGGCACTGAAGCTTTCTTT.